Following are 5 T cell receptor beta chains from one sample sequenced in a study of T cell responses to AZD1222 COVID-19 vaccine. Assay: immunoSEQ multiplex PCR; the TCRdb copy retains only in-frame clones and omits some. The sample holds about 130,000 clones, approximately 84% seen once. Sequenced here: peripheral blood, sampled on day 0 of AZD1222 vaccination. The receptors were gathered from an adult in good health.

CDR3 DNA sequence: TGTGCCAGCAGCAAAGACAGCCATTCCACAGATACGCAGTATTTT. Amino acids: CASSKDSHSTDTQYF. The chain employs TRBV7-3 and TRBJ2-3; a possible D gene is TRBD1 (5 bases). Germline assignment: CDR1 SGHTA and CDR2 FQGTGA. The V end was cut by 5 bases, the J end by 2 bases, with 14 bases between. There are 15 residues in the CDR3.

This sequence joins TRBV7-9 and TRBJ1-6; D remains unclear. Germline lookup yields CDR1 SEHNR and CDR2 FQNEAQ (reference sequence). The CDR3 sequence is 17 residues long. Between the trimmed V and J ends, which lost 1 base and 2 bases, there was a span of 12 bases. Written as DNA, the CDR3 is TGTGCCAGCAGCTTAGATCCGGGAGTAACCTATAATTCACCCCTCCACTTT. Amino acid sequence: CASSLDPGVTYNSPLHF.

This chain connects TRBV6-2 or TRBV6-3 to TRBJ2-7, with 8 bases matching TRBD1. This CDR3 contains 15 residues. The V segment lost 6 bases and the J segment 7 bases; nucleotides outside the gene matches: 14. The germline gives CDR1 MNHEY, CDR2 SVGEGT. In DNA form, the CDR3 reads TGTGCCAGCAGCGCCCCCGGGACAGGAATTTGGGAGCAGTACTTC. Translating it yields CASSAPGTGIWEQYF.

The chain combines TRBV7-9 with TRBJ1-1; D not certain. The germline V and J ends were trimmed by 5 bases and 4 bases, with 14 bases remaining between them. CDR1 and CDR2 from the germline V gene are SEHNR and FQNEAQ (reference sequence). CDR3 length: 14 residues. The CDR3: CASSLNSMTTEAFF. The CDR3 DNA is TGTGCCAGCAGCCTAAACAGCATGACCACTGAAGCTTTCTTT.

CDR3 residues: CASSFPQDGNTGELFF. CDR3 DNA: TGTGCCAGCAGTTTCCCCCAGGATGGGAACACCGGGGAGCTGTTTTTT. The chain uses TRBV27 and TRBJ2-2; D not resolved. The CDR3 spans 16 residues. Germline V CDR1 and CDR2: MNHEY, SMNVEV (reference sequence). Trimming pared 3 bases from V and 1 base from J, leaving 12 bases between.